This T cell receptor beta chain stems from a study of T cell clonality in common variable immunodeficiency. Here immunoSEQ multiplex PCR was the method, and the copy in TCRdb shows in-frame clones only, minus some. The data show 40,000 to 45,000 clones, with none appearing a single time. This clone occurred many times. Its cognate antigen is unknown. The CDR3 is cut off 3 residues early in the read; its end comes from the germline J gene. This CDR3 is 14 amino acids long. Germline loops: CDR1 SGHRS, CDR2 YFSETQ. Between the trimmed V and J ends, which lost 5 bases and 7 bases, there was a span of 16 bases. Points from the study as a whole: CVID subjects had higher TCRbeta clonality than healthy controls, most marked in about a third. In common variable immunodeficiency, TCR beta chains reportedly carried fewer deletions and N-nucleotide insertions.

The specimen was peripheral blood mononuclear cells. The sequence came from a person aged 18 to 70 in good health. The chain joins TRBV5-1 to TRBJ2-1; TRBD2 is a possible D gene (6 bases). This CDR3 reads CASREGRQANEQFF. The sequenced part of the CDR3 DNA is TGCGCCAGCAGGGAGGGGAGGCAAGCGAATGAG.